Presented here are 22 T cell receptor beta chains from one specimen sequenced in a study of blood T cells in healthy people across ages. A second about 7 to 11 cycle PCR used barcoded and J-beta primers. TCRdb used MiXCR to reprocess the 5' RACE reads, holding one entry per CDR3 protein. Among 650,000 to 900,000 distinct CDR3 sequences listed, less than 80% were seen once. The sample consisted of blood. These receptors all come from a man aged 25 to 45 in good health.

This clonotype came up a few times. V and J are TRBV2 and TRBJ2-1; 9 bases line up with TRBD2. The V and J ends lost 5 bases and 7 bases, in that order; junction bases with no gene match: 6. The CDR3 is 14 residues long. Looked up from germline, CDR1 is SNHLY and CDR2 is FYNNEI. The CDR3 loop is CASSFSGGHNEQFF. The CDR3 coding sequence is TGTGCCAGCAGTTTTAGCGGGGGTCATAATGAGCAGTTCTTC.

V usage is TRBV24-1 and J usage is TRBJ2-7; perhaps TRBD1 as D (6 bases). V lost 0 bases and J lost 0, with 11 bases in between. The CDR3 runs 16 residues. Germline loops: CDR1 KGHDR, CDR2 SFDVKD. CDR3 sequence (DNA): TGTGCCACCAGTGATTTGGGCAGGGGTGCCTCCTACGAGCAGTACTTC. This translates into CATSDLGRGASYEQYF.

The chain joins TRBV5-1 to TRBJ2-5; D might be TRBD2 (5 bases). Germline CDR1 is SGHRS and CDR2 is YFSETQ. The CDR3 length is 15 residues. V gave up 2 bases and J gave up 4 bases, with 15 bases separating them. The CDR3 nucleotides read TGCGCCAGCAGCTTTGCCGGGAATGTGGGAGAGACCCAGTACTTC. This gives the protein CASSFAGNVGETQYF.

CDR3 residues: CASRLRQGGSYEQYF. The CDR3 bases are TGTGCCAGCAGACTCCGACAGGGCGGAAGCTACGAGCAGTACTTC. The V call is TRBV13, the J call TRBJ2-7, with TRBD1 matching over 7 bases. Germline CDR1 PRHDT, CDR2 FYEKMQ (reference sequence). This CDR3 is built from 15 residues. V dropped 6 bases and J dropped 3; count of bases not matched to a gene: 11.

The sample holds a few counts of this clonotype. The genes are TRBV27 and TRBJ2-3; D remains ambiguous. V lost 4 bases, J lost 1 base, and 9 bases lay in between. Germline assignment: CDR1 MNHEY and CDR2 SMNVEV (reference sequence). The length of the CDR3 is 14 residues. The CDR3 sequence: CASSSAWGTDTQYF. CDR3 bases: TGTGCCAGCAGTTCCGCGTGGGGCACAGATACGCAGTATTTT.

A few counts support this clonotype. V is TRBV28 and J is TRBJ2-7; D might be TRBD1 or TRBD2, each matching 6 bases. Trimming cost V 6 bases and J 0 bases, with 15 bases left between them. The V gene's germline CDR1 is MDHEN and CDR2 SYDVKM. CDR3 length: 15 amino acids. The CDR3 is CASSPVGGRSYEQYF. CDR3 sequence (DNA): TGTGCCAGCAGCCCGGTGGGGGGCCGCTCCTACGAGCAGTACTTC.

The gene calls are TRBV20-1 and TRBJ2-1, with 8 bases aligning to TRBD2. From germline, CDR1 is DFQATT and CDR2 SNEGSKA (reference sequence). The CDR3 length is 16 residues. Unmatched junction bases numbered 6, after V lost 2 bases and J lost 0 bases. CDR3 sequence reads: CSARQLAASSYNEQFF. The CDR3 bases are TGCAGTGCTAGACAACTAGCGGCTAGCTCCTACAATGAGCAGTTCTTC.

The chain joins TRBV3-1 to TRBJ1-2; D is uncertain. V dropped 0 bases and J dropped 7 bases, with 9 bases sitting between them. Germline V CDR1 and CDR2: LGHDT, YNNKEL (reference sequence). This CDR3 comprises 13 residues. The CDR3 spells CASSQEGGIGYTF. Written as DNA, the CDR3 is TGTGCCAGCAGCCAAGAAGGAGGGATTGGCTACACCTTC.

This clonotype was seen a few times. V is TRBV27 and J is TRBJ2-4; D is perhaps TRBD1 (6 bases). The germline V and J ends were trimmed by 5 bases and 5 bases, with 22 bases remaining between them. The V gene's germline CDR1 is MNHEY and CDR2 SMNVEV (reference sequence). The CDR3 consists of 17 residues. CDR3 bases: TGTGCCAGCAGTCCCTACCATAACAGGGTGTCAGAAAACATTCAGTACTTC. Protein product: CASSPYHNRVSENIQYF.

This rearrangement joins TRBV6-2 or TRBV6-3 to TRBJ2-5, with TRBD2 identical over 11 bases. The DNA matches TRBJ2-7 better at its end, which makes the J call doubtful. Germline V lookup: CDR1 MNHEY, CDR2 SVGEGT. The CDR3 is 15 amino acids. The CDR3 loop reads CASSAWTSGRYEQYF. As DNA, the CDR3 is TGTGCCAGCAGTGCCTGGACTAGCGGGCGCTACGAGCAGTACTTC.

The V call is TRBV7-2, the J call TRBJ2-7; the match to TRBD2 covers 9 bases. CDR1 is SGHTA, CDR2 FQGNSA, per germline. Losses at the gene ends were 1 base for V and 3 bases for J; bases not matched to a gene: 4. The CDR3 totals 15 residues. CDR3: CASSLDAGGRYEQYF. The CDR3 bases are TGTGCCAGCAGCTTAGATGCGGGGGGGCGCTACGAGCAGTACTTC.

This chain joins TRBV7-2 and TRBJ2-7; TRBD1 aligns across 10 bases. The assigned J gene may be wrong: the sequence end matches TRBJ2-5 better. The germline V gene has CDR1 SGHTA and CDR2 FQGNSA. The CDR3 is 17 amino acids. The CDR3 nucleotides are TGTGCCAGCAGCTTCAGGCCCTTAGGGACAGGGGACGAGACCCAGTACTTC. Its protein is CASSFRPLGTGDETQYF.

The table lists this clonotype with many counts. The chain is built from TRBV3-1 and TRBJ1-2; weak D call: TRBD1 (6 bases). With 1 base removed from V and 4 bases from J, the gap between germline ends came to 10 bases. Per the germline V gene, CDR1 is LGHDT and CDR2 is YNNKEL (reference sequence). This CDR3 is built from 14 residues. CDR3 residues: CASSQGPGAYGYTF. The DNA of the CDR3 is TGTGCCAGCAGCCAAGGCCCAGGGGCCTATGGCTACACCTTC.

The chain employs TRBV10-3 and TRBJ2-3; 8 positions agree with TRBD2. The trim removed 3 bases at V and 4 bases at J, leaving 6 bases unmatched. Looked up from germline, CDR1 is ENHRY and CDR2 is SYGVKD. There are 15 residues in the CDR3. Here the CDR3 reads CAISDGAGVADTQYF. Here the CDR3 DNA reads TGTGCCATCAGTGATGGAGCGGGGGTTGCAGATACGCAGTATTTT.

The chain is built from TRBV20-1 and TRBJ2-1; the D is unclear. Germline loops: CDR1 DFQATT, CDR2 SNEGSKA (reference sequence). V was clipped by 1 base and J by 4 bases, with 11 bases between them. The CDR3 runs to 14 residues. The CDR3 protein is CSARGQGRYNEQFF. CDR3 sequence (DNA): TGCAGTGCTAGAGGGCAAGGTCGGTACAATGAGCAGTTCTTC.

V and J are TRBV4-2 and TRBJ1-6; 9 bases fit TRBD1. CDR1 and CDR2 from the germline V gene are LGHNA and YNFKEQ. V lost 5 bases to trimming and J lost 8 bases; unmatched junction nucleotides: 7. The CDR3 is 15 residues long. As DNA, the CDR3 is TGTGCCAGCAGCGAAGGGACAGGGAAGGATTCACCCCTCCACTTT. Protein sequence: CASSEGTGKDSPLHF.

This clonotype was picked up one time. The chain couples TRBV20-1 to TRBJ2-7; a weak D match, TRBD1 (6 bases). The CDR3 runs to 14 residues. The ends were cut back, 0 bases at V and 2 bases at J, with 11 bases in the middle. Per germline, CDR1 DFQATT and CDR2 SNEGSKA (reference sequence). Written as DNA, the CDR3 is TGCAGTGCTAGAGAGTTGGACAGCCCCTACGAGCAGTACTTC. It translates to CSARELDSPYEQYF.

The chain links TRBV9 to TRBJ1-2; 9 nucleotides agree with TRBD1. V gave up 0 bases and J gave up 1 base; unmatched junction bases: 7. The CDR3 runs 17 residues. CDR1 is SGDLS, CDR2 YYNGEE, per germline. This CDR3 reads CASSVDPGQGGNYGYTF. In DNA form, the CDR3 reads TGTGCCAGCAGCGTAGACCCGGGACAGGGAGGTAACTATGGCTACACCTTC.

This clonotype was seen more than once but under ten times. A much bigger clone sits one base away, suggesting this may be a read error. The chain joins TRBV7-3 to TRBJ2-6; D possibly uses TRBD1 or TRBD2 (5 bases each). V lost 5 bases, J lost 4 bases, and 15 bases lay in between. The germline V gene encodes CDR1 SGHTA and CDR2 FQGTGA. The CDR3 covers 16 residues. CDR3 sequence reads: CASSNPDGAGANVLTF. In DNA form, the CDR3 reads TGTGCCAGCAGCAACCCTGACGGGGCCGGGGCCAACGTCCTGACTTTC.

The chain recombines TRBV6-5 with TRBJ2-7; tentatively, D is TRBD2 (6 bases). The J call is doubtful: the DNA matches TRBJ2-5 better. The CDR3 runs to 15 residues. CDR1 and CDR2 (germline): MNHEY, SVGAGI. CDR3 loop: CASSLGRHGRETQYF. DNA for the CDR3: TGTGCCAGCAGTCTCGGCCGACACGGGAGAGAGACCCAGTACTTC.

This sequence joins TRBV7-2 and TRBJ2-5, with TRBD2 matching over 10 bases. The J segment lost 6 bases and the V segment lost 4 bases, leaving 5 bases of the junction unmatched. The CDR3 runs 14 residues. In germline, CDR1 is SGHTA, CDR2 FQGNSA. CDR3 sequence (DNA): TGTGCCAGCAGCTCCCCGGGACTAGCGAAGACCCAGTACTTC. It codes for CASSSPGLAKTQYF.

This clonotype was recorded at least ten times. V usage is TRBV3-1 and J usage is TRBJ1-6; D is unresolved. Germline V CDR1 and CDR2: LGHDT, YNNKEL (reference sequence). With 4 bases removed from V and 3 bases from J, the gap between germline ends came to 10 bases. The CDR3 covers 15 residues. The CDR3 loop reads CASSPYRGYNSPLHF. The CDR3 DNA sequence: TGTGCCAGCAGCCCATACCGGGGCTATAATTCACCCCTCCACTTT. Using reference TRBV3-1 and TRBJ1-6 for the parts outside the CDR3, the full variable domain is DTAVSQTPKYLVTQMGNDKSIKCEQNLGHDTMYWYKQDSKKFLKIMFSYNNKELIINETVPNRFSPKSPDKAHLNLHINSLELGDSAVYFCASSPYRGYNSPLHFGNGTRLTVT.